This T cell receptor beta chain was sequenced during a study of T cell responses to AZD1222 COVID-19 vaccine (dated by TCRdb to the early 2020s). For the wider study: TCR sequencing was performed for more than 230 trial participants, of whom around 200 were given two doses of AZD1222 and around 25 were given two doses of MenACWY control vaccine. Trial participants were enrolled by age into 18-55, 56-69 and 70-plus year subgroups, with 148, 28 and 57 TCR-sequenced participants respectively. The paper as a whole reports these results and caveats: In the small 56-69-year group, the increase in depth fell short of significance, most likely because of low power. Only a handful of AZD1222 recipients were SARS-CoV-2 seropositive at baseline, limiting conclusions about previously exposed vaccinees. Most participants were white British and females outnumbered males, and the authors suggested that clonal diversity may have been underestimated. The vaccine-associated CD4 TCRs covered the entire spike protein, and the dominant responses fell in regions 160-218 and 743-854. After two AZD1222 doses, spike-specific TCR breadth and depth were significantly higher than at day 0 and than in MenACWY recipients. Because no day 14 peak-response samples were available, the repertoires could be characterized only after the peak T cell response. Epitopes outside the regions mutated in the B.1.351 and B.1.1.7 variants were reportedly recognized by nearly half of the unique spike-specific TCRs.

CDR1 and CDR2 are read off the germline V gene as MDHEN and SYDVKM. Trimming removed 9 bases from V and 5 bases from J; the gene matches leave 18 bases unexplained. The CDR3 numbers 16 residues from cysteine through phenylalanine. The CDR3 DNA has 48 bases and is translated from base 1. In light of the paper, this sample's time point label describes: about 28 days (+/-7) after the second vaccine dose. Because spike-specific TCR depth and breadth did not differ between the two schedules, AZD1222 recipients who got a second dose at roughly 4 weeks were pooled with those who got a second dose at roughly 12 weeks. Samples from vaccinated people were obtained from the UK trials COV001 and COV002, which included a single-blind randomized controlled phase 2/3 trial of AZD1222 (ChAdOx1 nCoV-19) in healthy adults. For TCRbeta chain sequencing, PBMC samples from trial participants were taken at day 0 and at day 28 after the second dose.

A word on this clone: What antigen it recognizes has not been identified. Per-base qualities were not stored, and no clone one base away is much larger.

The CDR3 regions of human TCRbeta chains were analyzed by immunosequencing. The study's own analysis went as follows. TCRs in the repertoires were matched against a reference library of SARS-CoV-2-specific TCRs that had been generated with the MIRA antigen-specificity platform. Breadth was defined as the fraction of unique TCRs that were SARS-CoV-2-associated. Depth was defined as the fraction of total T cells that were SARS-CoV-2-associated. Each spike-specific TCR was assigned to its reactive spike region and to a CD4 or CD8 class using the MIRA data. Log10-transformed breadth and depth values were compared by one-way ANOVA with Sidak's multiple comparisons tests. Held by TCRdb, this immuneACCESS table contains in-frame sequences only and omits some clones. Under half of the omission traces to an unresolved V gene where checked; the cause of the rest is unknown. V and J calls and clone size are given by that table; D and trimming were obtained from the DNA. This sample gives 90,000 to 120,000 clones in total; 92% of them show up just once. Clones ranked in the top ten supply 8% to 10% of the sample.

Sample: peripheral blood, taken 28 days after the second AZD1222 dose. The chain is made from TRBV28 and TRBJ2-5; TRBD2 aligns with 7 central bases. This clonotype was sampled from an adult who received the AZD1222 COVID-19 vaccine. The encoded CDR3 is CASHGAPGEGGETQYF. DNA sequence: TGTGCCAGTCACGGGGCCCCTGGGGAGGGCGGCGAGACCCAGTACTTC.